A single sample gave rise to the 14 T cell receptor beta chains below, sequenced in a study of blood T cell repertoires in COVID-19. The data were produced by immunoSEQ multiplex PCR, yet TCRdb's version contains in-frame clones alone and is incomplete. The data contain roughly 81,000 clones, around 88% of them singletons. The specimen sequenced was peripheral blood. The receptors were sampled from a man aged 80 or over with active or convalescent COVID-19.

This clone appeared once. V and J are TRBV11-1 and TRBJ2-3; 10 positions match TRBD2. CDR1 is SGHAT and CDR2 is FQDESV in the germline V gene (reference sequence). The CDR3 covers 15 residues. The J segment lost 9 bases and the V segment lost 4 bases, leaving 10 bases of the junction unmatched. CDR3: CASSSTAGGPQTQYF. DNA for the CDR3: TGTGCCAGCAGCTCCACAGCGGGGGGGCCCCAGACGCAGTATTTT.

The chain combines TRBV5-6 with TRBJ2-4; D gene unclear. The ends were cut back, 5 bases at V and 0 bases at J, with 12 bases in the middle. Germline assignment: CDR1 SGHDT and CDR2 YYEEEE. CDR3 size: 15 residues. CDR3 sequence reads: CASSRDEVAKNIQYF. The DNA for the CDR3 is TGTGCCAGCAGTCGTGATGAGGTAGCCAAAAACATTCAGTACTTC.

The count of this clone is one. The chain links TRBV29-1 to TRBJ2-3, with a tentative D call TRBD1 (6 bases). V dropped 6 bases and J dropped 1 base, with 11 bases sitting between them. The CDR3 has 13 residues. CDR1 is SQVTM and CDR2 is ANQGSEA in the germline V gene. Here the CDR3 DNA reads TGCAGCGTCAGCAAGGGGGGCACAGATACGCAGTATTTT. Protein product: CSVSKGGTDTQYF.

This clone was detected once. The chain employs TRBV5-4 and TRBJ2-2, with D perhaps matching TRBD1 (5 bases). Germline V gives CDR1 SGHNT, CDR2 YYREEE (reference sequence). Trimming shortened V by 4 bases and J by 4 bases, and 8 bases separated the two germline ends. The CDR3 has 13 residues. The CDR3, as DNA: TGTGCCAGCAGCCCCACAGGCACCGGGGAGCTGTTTTTT. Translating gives CASSPTGTGELFF.

DNA of the CDR3: TGTGCCAGCAGCGTAAGGAGCGGGGGGGTCGCCGGGGAGCTGTTTTTT. Residues: CASSVRSGGVAGELFF. The chain links TRBV9 to TRBJ2-2; TRBD2 agrees at 10 bases. CDR1 and CDR2 from the germline V gene are SGDLS and YYNGEE. Trimming at V came to 1 base and at J to 6 bases, leaving 6 bases not matched to a gene. There are 16 residues in the CDR3.

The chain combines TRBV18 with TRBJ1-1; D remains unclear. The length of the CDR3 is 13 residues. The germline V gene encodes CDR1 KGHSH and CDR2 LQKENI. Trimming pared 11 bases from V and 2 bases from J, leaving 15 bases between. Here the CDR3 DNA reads TGTGCCGGCGCGCAAGACACAAACACTGAAGCTTTCTTT. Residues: CAGAQDTNTEAFF.

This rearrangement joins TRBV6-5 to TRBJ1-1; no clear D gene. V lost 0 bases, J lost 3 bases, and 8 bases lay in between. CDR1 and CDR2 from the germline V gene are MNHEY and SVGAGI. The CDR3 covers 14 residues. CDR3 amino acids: CASSYSSGDTEAFF. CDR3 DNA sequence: TGTGCCAGCAGTTACTCGAGTGGTGACACTGAAGCTTTCTTT.

This CDR3 is CASTPGTGLSGEQYF. CDR3 coding DNA: TGTGCCAGTACTCCGGGGACAGGCCTTTCGGGGGAGCAGTACTTC. V and J are TRBV2 and TRBJ2-7; 8 nucleotides match TRBD1. Germline loops: CDR1 SNHLY, CDR2 FYNNEI. V was clipped by 9 bases and J by 7 bases; unmatched bases: 17. There are 15 residues in the CDR3.

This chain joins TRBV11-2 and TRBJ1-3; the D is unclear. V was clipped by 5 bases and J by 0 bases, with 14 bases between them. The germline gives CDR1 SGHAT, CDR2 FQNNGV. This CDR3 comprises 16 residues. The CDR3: CASSRDAGISGNTIYF. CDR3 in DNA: TGTGCCAGCAGCCGAGACGCGGGGATCTCTGGAAACACCATATATTTT.

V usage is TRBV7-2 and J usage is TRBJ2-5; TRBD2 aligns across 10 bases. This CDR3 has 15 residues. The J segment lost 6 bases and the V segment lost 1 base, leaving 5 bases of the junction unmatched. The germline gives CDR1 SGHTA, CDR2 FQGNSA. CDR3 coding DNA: TGTGCCAGCAGCTTAGAGCGGGGGGGAGGGAAGACCCAGTACTTC. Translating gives CASSLERGGGKTQYF.

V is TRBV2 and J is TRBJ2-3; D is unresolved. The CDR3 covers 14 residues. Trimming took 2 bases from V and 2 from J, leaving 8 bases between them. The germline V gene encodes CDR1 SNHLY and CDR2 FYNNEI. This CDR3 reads CASSETVNTDTQYF. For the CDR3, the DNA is TGTGCCAGCAGTGAAACGGTTAACACAGATACGCAGTATTTT.

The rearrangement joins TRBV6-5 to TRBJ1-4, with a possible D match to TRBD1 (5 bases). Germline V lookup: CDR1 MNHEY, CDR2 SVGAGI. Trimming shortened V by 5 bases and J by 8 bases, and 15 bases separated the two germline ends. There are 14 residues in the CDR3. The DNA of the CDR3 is TGTGCCAGCAGTCTCGGACGGGGGTTCGAAAAACTGTTTTTT. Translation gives CASSLGRGFEKLFF.

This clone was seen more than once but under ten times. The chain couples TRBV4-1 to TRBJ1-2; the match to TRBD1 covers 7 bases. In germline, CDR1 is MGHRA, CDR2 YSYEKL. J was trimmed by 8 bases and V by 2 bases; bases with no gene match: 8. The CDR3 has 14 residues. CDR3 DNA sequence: TGCGCCAGCAGCCAACCCGAGGGGGCAGGGGGCTACACCTTC. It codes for CASSQPEGAGGYTF.

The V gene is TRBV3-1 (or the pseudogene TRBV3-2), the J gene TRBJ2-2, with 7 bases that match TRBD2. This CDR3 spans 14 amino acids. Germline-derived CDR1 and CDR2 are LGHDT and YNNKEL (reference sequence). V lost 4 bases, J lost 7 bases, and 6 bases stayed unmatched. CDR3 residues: CASSPREGRGELFF. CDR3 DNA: TGTGCCAGCAGCCCGAGGGAGGGCCGCGGGGAGCTGTTTTTT.